Below, 25 T cell receptor beta chains from the same sample are listed, as sequenced in a study of tumor-infiltrating lymphocytes in primary liver carcinoma. From 400 to 550 ng total RNA, TCR beta cDNA was generated with a primer in the constant region. Modified slightly, ARM-PCR produced TCR beta libraries over three nested multiplex PCR rounds. The opening two PCR rounds, about 11 cycles each, paired TRBV1-TRBV30 forward primers with a C-beta reverse primer. TCRdb used MiXCR to reprocess the multiplex PCR reads, holding one entry per CDR3 protein. The table records about 100,000 distinct CDR3 sequences, 65% to 75% of them present only once. Unsorted bulk tissue (about 20-32 mg) underwent RNA and DNA co-extraction. Sequenced input: liver tumor tissue from sampling region 2. Regarding subset: tumor region T2, inferior pole. The receptors derive from a woman between 55 and 75 years old with primary liver carcinoma and hepatitis B virus infection.

Notes on this clonotype: Without the conserved terminal phenylalanine or tryptophan, this CDR3 likely stems from a read error. The V gene is TRBV5-4, the J gene TRBJ2-1, with 9 nucleotides matching TRBD2. CDR3 length equals 14 residues. Germline CDR1 and CDR2: SGHNT and YYREEE (reference sequence). The trim removed 4 bases at V and 8 bases at J, leaving 7 bases unmatched. The CDR3 loop reads CASSLLVAGDEQFS. CDR3 in DNA: TGTGCCAGCAGCCTTTTGGTAGCGGGAGATGAGCAGTTCTCC.

Note on this clonotype: Given a much more abundant clone one base away, this may be a read error. The chain recombines TRBV10-3 with TRBJ1-1; TRBD1 might be the D (6 bases). From germline, CDR1 is ENHRY and CDR2 SYGVKD. CDR3 size: 15 residues. CDR3 region: CTISELTGFEVEAFF. The CDR3 DNA is TGTACCATCAGTGAGTTGACAGGTTTCGAGGTTGAAGCTTTCTTT.

About this clonotype itself: A read error may produce the germline difference seen at one junction end. This sequence joins TRBV11-1 and TRBJ2-1; D is ambiguous. The CDR3 is 13 amino acids. Germline V gene lookup returns CDR1 SGHAT and CDR2 FQDESV (reference sequence). CDR3 nucleotide sequence: TGTGCTAGTAACTTAGACACCTACAATGACCAGTTCTTC. It encodes CASNLDTYNDQFF.

As for this clonotype: This clone may be a read error of a much larger clone one base away. The chain recombines TRBV12-3 or TRBV12-4 with TRBJ2-1; 9 positions match TRBD1. This CDR3 has 19 amino acids. Here the CDR3 reads CGSSPYGTGSRSSYNEQFF. The CDR3 DNA reads TGTGGCAGCAGTCCCTATGGGACAGGGTCCCGGAGCTCCTACAATGAGCAGTTCTTC.

This clonotype came up a few times. A much bigger clone sits one base away, suggesting this may be a read error. V gene TRBV29-1 combines with J gene TRBJ2-5, with unresolved D. The germline V gene encodes CDR1 SQVTM and CDR2 ANQGSEA. Trimming shortened V by 3 bases and J by 2 bases, and 13 bases separated the two germline ends. CDR3 size: 14 residues. CDR3 sequence (DNA): TGCAGCGTTGACAACTGGATAGAGCAAGAGACCCAGTACTTC. Protein product: CSVDNWIEQETQYF.

This clonotype was recorded a few times. V usage is TRBV28 and J usage is TRBJ2-6; a weak D match, TRBD1 (5 bases). V dropped 6 bases and J dropped 1 base, with 19 bases sitting between them. There are 18 residues in the CDR3. Germline assignment: CDR1 MDHEN and CDR2 SYDVKM. The CDR3 sequence is CASRRSRTTSSGANVLTF. CDR3 bases: TGTGCCAGCAGGCGGTCTAGGACAACTTCGTCTGGGGCCAACGTCCTGACTTTC. Combining the CDR3 with reference TRBV28 and TRBJ2-6 gives the whole variable domain DVKVTQSSRYLVKRTGEKVFLECVQDMDHENMFWYRQDPGLGLRLIYFSYDVKMKEKGDIPEGYSVSREKKERFSLILESASTNQTSMYLCASRRSRTTSSGANVLTFGAGSRLTVL.

The chain couples TRBV11-1 to TRBJ2-5, with D unresolved. The V end lost 8 bases, the J end lost 4 bases, and 23 bases lay between the germline ends. The CDR3 runs 16 residues. Germline V gene sequence: CDR1 SGHAT, CDR2 FQDESV (reference sequence). The CDR3: CASDLGLDASLETQYF. The CDR3 coding sequence is TGTGCCAGCGACCTAGGATTGGACGCCTCATTAGAGACCCAGTACTTC.

This clonotype came up a few times. A much larger clone is a single base away; this may be a read error. This rearrangement joins TRBV5-6 to TRBJ2-1; 11 nucleotides align to TRBD1. The CDR3 has 19 residues. The germline gives CDR1 SGHDT, CDR2 YYEEEE. The CDR3 DNA is TGTGCCAGCAGCTTAAGAGGACAGGGGGCCCTTCGATTCCACAATGAGCACTTCTTC. Its translation: CASSLRGQGALRFHNEHFF.

The chain joins TRBV6-2 or TRBV6-3 to TRBJ2-1, with TRBD2 as a possible D gene (5 bases). Trimming stripped 7 bases from V and 7 bases from J, with 11 bases between. The CDR3 extends over 12 amino acids. CDR1 is MNHEY, CDR2 SVGEGT, per germline. The CDR3 reads CASKDCYNEQFF. CDR3 nucleotide sequence: TGTGCCAGCAAGGACTGTTATAATGAGCAGTTCTTC.

This clonotype was found once. The chain is built from TRBV28 and TRBJ1-2; unclear D gene. CDR1 and CDR2 from the germline V gene are MDHEN and SYDVKM. The V gene lost 5 bases and the J gene lost 8 bases, with 21 bases spanning the gap. The CDR3 covers 15 residues. CDR3 sequence: CASSRTPGVIGGYTF. The CDR3 nucleotides are TGTGCCAGCAGTCGCACTCCCGGGGTGATTGGAGGCTACACCTTC.

In its sample, this clonotype was seen many times. This chain uses TRBV28 with TRBJ1-1, with D perhaps matching TRBD1 (5 bases). Germline-derived CDR1 and CDR2 are MDHEN and SYDVKM. V was shortened by 10 bases and J by 4 bases, with 16 bases between the two germline ends. The CDR3 covers 13 residues. Here the CDR3 reads CATHRGRSTEAFF. The DNA of the CDR3 is TGTGCCACCCATAGGGGACGTAGCACTGAAGCTTTCTTT.

Notes on this clonotype: Lacking the conserved final phenylalanine or tryptophan, this CDR3 likely reflects a read error. The CDR3 sequence: CASSQGSLNSYEQYI. The CDR3 region has the DNA TGTGCCAGCAGCCAGGGATCCTTAAACTCCTATGAGCAGTACATC. The chain uses TRBV4-2 and TRBJ2-7; D ambiguous. Germline lookup yields CDR1 LGHNA and CDR2 YNFKEQ. The CDR3 is 15 amino acids.

In the case of this clonotype: Its ends do not fully match the called genes, so a read error is possible. This chain connects TRBV11-2 to TRBJ2-3; the D gene is possibly TRBD2 (5 bases). Per germline, CDR1 SGHAT and CDR2 FQNNGV. The CDR3 has 13 amino acids. The CDR3 is CDSSLRPGNTQYF. The CDR3, as DNA: TGTGACAGCAGCCTACGACCGGGGAATACGCAGTATTTT.

This clonotype showed up just a few times. A much larger clone differs from this one at a single base, so this may be a read error. The chain joins TRBV29-1 to TRBJ2-2; TRBD1 agrees at 10 bases. Germline lookup yields CDR1 SQVTM and CDR2 ANQGSEA. The CDR3 sequence is 13 residues long. Written as DNA, the CDR3 is TGCAGCGCTGGACAGGGGGGTACCGGGGAGCTGCTTTTT. Translating gives CSAGQGGTGELLF.

The sample holds one count of this clonotype. The rearrangement joins TRBV11-3 to TRBJ2-1; TRBD2 agrees at 7 bases. CDR3 length equals 17 residues. From germline, CDR1 is SGHNT and CDR2 YENEEA. The CDR3 DNA reads TGTGTCACCAGCTTAGGTCGGGGGGAGCGGGGCGTCGATGAGCAGTTCTTC. Amino acid sequence: CVTSLGRGERGVDEQFF.

This clonotype was counted ten times or more. The chain uses TRBV29-1 and TRBJ1-6; D might be TRBD1 (5 bases). The germline gives CDR1 SQVTM, CDR2 ANQGSEA. The CDR3 has 15 residues. Trimming stripped 4 bases from V and 5 bases from J, with 15 bases between. As DNA, the CDR3 is TGCAGCGTTGCAGTAGGGGCGTCAAATAATTCACCCCTCCACTTT. Protein sequence: CSVAVGASNNSPLHF.

This clonotype was recorded at least ten times. The chain joins TRBV10-3 to TRBJ2-1, with no clear D. V shed 3 bases and J shed 7 bases, with 7 bases lying between them. Looked up from germline, CDR1 is ENHRY and CDR2 is SYGVKD. The CDR3 has 12 amino acids. The CDR3 reads CAISELENEQFF. DNA of the CDR3: TGTGCCATCAGTGAATTAGAGAATGAGCAGTTCTTC.

Notes on this clonotype: Given a much more abundant clone one base away, this may be a read error. The V call is TRBV28, the J call TRBJ1-5, with 8 bases lining up with TRBD1. Germline CDR1 is MDHEN and CDR2 is SYDVKM. Losses at the gene ends were 5 bases for V and 4 bases for J; bases not matched to a gene: 4. The CDR3 has 14 amino acids. Here the CDR3 reads CASSKWTGNQPQHF. CDR3 coding DNA: TGTGCCAGCAGTAAGTGGACAGGGAATCAGCCCCAGCATTTT.

This sequence joins TRBV11-2 and TRBJ2-2, with 9 bases that match TRBD2. Germline V lookup: CDR1 SGHAT, CDR2 FQNNGV. With V trimmed by 9 bases and J by 8 bases, 16 bases remained unmatched. The CDR3 is made up of 16 amino acids. The CDR3 DNA reads as TGTGCCAGGAGTCGTCGACTAGCGGAAAGCACTGGGGAGCTGTTTTTT. It specifies CARSRRLAESTGELFF.

In its sample, this clonotype was seen many times. As DNA, the CDR3 is TGTGCCAGCAGACCCCGGCAGGGGCTAACCAATCAGCCCCAGCATTTT. It yields the protein CASRPRQGLTNQPQHF. The chain employs TRBV6-5 and TRBJ1-5, with D perhaps matching TRBD1 (6 bases). With 6 bases removed from V and 3 bases from J, the gap between germline ends came to 18 bases. The CDR3 is made up of 16 amino acids. Germline V lookup: CDR1 MNHEY, CDR2 SVGAGI.

This clonotype was found once. The chain recombines TRBV4-2 with TRBJ2-7; 8 bases are a match to TRBD2. CDR3 length equals 15 residues. Germline V gene lookup returns CDR1 LGHNA and CDR2 YNFKEQ. Trimming cost V 2 bases and J 1 base; bases outside gene matches: 4. This CDR3 is CASSQSGGSSYEQYF. The CDR3 nucleotides are TGTGCCAGCAGCCAAAGCGGGGGCTCTTCCTACGAGCAGTACTTC.

This clonotype was recorded many times. This chain connects TRBV10-3 to TRBJ2-3, with 9 bases that match TRBD2. The CDR3 totals 15 residues. Germline trimming cut 7 bases from V and 3 bases from J; bases unmatched to any gene: 8. Germline values: CDR1 ENHRY, CDR2 SYGVKD. The CDR3 here is CAITSAGGGTDTQYF. In DNA form, the CDR3 reads TGTGCCATCACCTCAGCGGGAGGTGGGACAGATACGCAGTATTTT.

This clonotype was seen more than once but under ten times. This may arise from a read error, as a much more abundant clone is one base away. The chain joins TRBV29-1 to TRBJ2-3; no clear D. Between the trimmed V and J ends, which lost 5 bases and 2 bases, there was a span of 8 bases. The germline CDR1 and CDR2 sequences are SQVTM and ANQGSEA. The CDR3 runs to 12 residues. CDR3 residues: CSVSNATDTQYF. The CDR3 nucleotides are TGCAGCGTTAGTAACGCCACAGATACGCAGTATTTT.

This clonotype was seen only once. The junction and the germline gene differ at one end; a read error may be behind it. This chain joins TRBV13 and TRBJ1-6; D not resolved. Germline V CDR1 and CDR2: PRHDT, FYEKMQ (reference sequence). The CDR3 length is 15 residues. The CDR3 nucleotides are TGTGCCAGCAGCACGACGGGTCCGGGTAATCCACCCCTCCACTTT. It encodes CASSTTGPGNPPLHF.

Turning to this clonotype: An end of the junction does not agree with germline; a read error may underlie this. The V and J genes are TRBV2 and TRBJ2-2; 11 nucleotides line up with TRBD1. The CDR3 is 15 residues long. CDR1 and CDR2 from the germline V gene are SNHLY and FYNNEI. The CDR3 bases are TGTGCCAGCAGTACCTGGACAGGGGGCACCTGGGAGCTGTTTTTT. This codes for CASSTWTGGTWELFF.